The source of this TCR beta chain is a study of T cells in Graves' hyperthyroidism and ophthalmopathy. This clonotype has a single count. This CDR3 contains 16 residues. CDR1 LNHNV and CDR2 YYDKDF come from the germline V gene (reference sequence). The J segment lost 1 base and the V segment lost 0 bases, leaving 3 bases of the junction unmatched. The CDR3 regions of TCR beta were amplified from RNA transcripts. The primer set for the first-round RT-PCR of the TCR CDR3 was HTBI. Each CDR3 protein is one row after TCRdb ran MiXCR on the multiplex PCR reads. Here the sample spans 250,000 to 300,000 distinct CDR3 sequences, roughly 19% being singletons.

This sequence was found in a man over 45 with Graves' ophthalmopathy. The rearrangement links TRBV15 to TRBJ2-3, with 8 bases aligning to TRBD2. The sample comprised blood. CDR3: CATSREGTRGTDTQYF. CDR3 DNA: TGTGCCACCAGCAGAGAAGGGACTAGGGGCACAGATACGCAGTATTTT.